A selection of T cell receptor beta chains follows, all from one sample in a study of cytomegalovirus exposure and HLA in healthy donors. The repertoire was sequenced with immunoSEQ multiplex PCR; TCRdb's copy has only in-frame clones and lacks some. Of about 160,000 clones listed, 75% to 85% are singletons. The material sequenced was PBMCs. The receptor set was obtained from a girl aged 2 to 10 in good health and CMV-seropositive. Each CDR3 is given with its conserved first and last residue. Each record gives: CDR3 DNA, CDR3 protein, clone size, V gene, D gene, J gene. D genes are given only for firm matches. Clone size is given for some rows only: seen once, a few or many times, or a class if the clone is expanded.

CDR3nt: TGCGCCAGCAGCTATCAGGCCCCGAACAATGAGCAGTTCTTC
CDR3aa: CASSYQAPNNEQFF
abundance: few
v_gene: TRBV4-1
d_gene: .
j_gene: TRBJ2-1

CDR3nt: TGCGCCAGCAGCCTAGCGGGAGGGGGCATAGATACGCAGTATTTT
CDR3aa: CASSLAGGGIDTQYF
abundance: once
v_gene: TRBV5-1
d_gene: TRBD2
j_gene: TRBJ2-3

CDR3nt: TGTGCCAGCAGCCAAGCTACGGGAGGGCCCTTCAATGAGCAGTTCTTC
CDR3aa: CASSQATGGPFNEQFF
abundance: few
v_gene: TRBV4-2
d_gene: TRBD2
j_gene: TRBJ2-1

CDR3nt: TGTGCCAGCACTTCCGGCGGAAACTATGGCTACACCTTC
CDR3aa: CASTSGGNYGYTF
abundance: .
v_gene: TRBV25-1
d_gene: .
j_gene: TRBJ1-2

CDR3nt: TGTGCCAGCAGTGACGTGACACCGGTTAAACTGTTTTTT
CDR3aa: CASSDVTPVKLFF
abundance: few
v_gene: TRBV6-1
d_gene: .
j_gene: TRBJ1-4

CDR3nt: TGTGCCTCGGGGACAGGGGGAACATCTGAAGCTTTCTTT
CDR3aa: CASGTGGTSEAFF
abundance: .
v_gene: TRBV11-2
d_gene: TRBD1
j_gene: TRBJ1-1

CDR3nt: TGTGCCAGTAGTCCCACAGGGGGTAGAGATTACGAGCAGTACTTC
CDR3aa: CASSPTGGRDYEQYF
abundance: .
v_gene: TRBV19
d_gene: TRBD1
j_gene: TRBJ2-7

CDR3nt: TGCGCCAGCGGGGAACAGGGGTACGTGATTCCGAACACTGAAGCTTTCTTT
CDR3aa: CASGEQGYVIPNTEAFF
abundance: .
v_gene: TRBV5-1
d_gene: TRBD1
j_gene: TRBJ1-1

CDR3nt: TGTGCCAGTAGTATAGTTGAGAAAGCTTCCGAGCAGTTCTTC
CDR3aa: CASSIVEKASEQFF
abundance: .
v_gene: TRBV19
d_gene: .
j_gene: TRBJ2-1

CDR3nt: TGTGCCAGCAGTTTATGGGGACAGGGGATCTATGGCTACACCTTC
CDR3aa: CASSLWGQGIYGYTF
abundance: .
v_gene: TRBV28
d_gene: TRBD1
j_gene: TRBJ1-2

CDR3nt: TGTGCCAGCGCGGCGGGGGCGGGAGGTCGAACCGGGGAGCTGTTTTTT
CDR3aa: CASAAGAGGRTGELFF
abundance: .
v_gene: TRBV5-6
d_gene: TRBD2
j_gene: TRBJ2-2

CDR3nt: TGTGCCAGCAGCTTAGGGGCTTATGCCTGGACTGAAGCTTTCTTT
CDR3aa: CASSLGAYAWTEAFF
abundance: .
v_gene: TRBV7-9
d_gene: .
j_gene: TRBJ1-1

CDR3nt: TGTGCCAGCAGCCGTGGGACTAGCGGAGAGACCCAGTACTTC
CDR3aa: CASSRGTSGETQYF
abundance: .
v_gene: TRBV28
d_gene: TRBD2
j_gene: TRBJ2-5

CDR3nt: TGCGCCAGCAGCCAAGTGGGAGTCTCCACAGATACGCAGTATTTT
CDR3aa: CASSQVGVSTDTQYF
abundance: .
v_gene: TRBV4-1
d_gene: .
j_gene: TRBJ2-3

CDR3nt: TGTGCCATCAGTGACAGGGGGACCTCTGGGGCCAACGTCCTGACTTTC
CDR3aa: CAISDRGTSGANVLTF
abundance: .
v_gene: TRBV10-3
d_gene: TRBD1
j_gene: TRBJ2-6

CDR3nt: TGCGCCAGCAGCGATTCAGGGGTAGGAGAGACCCAGTACTTC
CDR3aa: CASSDSGVGETQYF
abundance: .
v_gene: TRBV5-1
d_gene: .
j_gene: TRBJ2-5

CDR3nt: TGTGCCTGGAGTGACAGGGGCGGGGGCTACACCTTC
CDR3aa: CAWSDRGGGYTF
abundance: .
v_gene: TRBV30
d_gene: TRBD1
j_gene: TRBJ1-2

CDR3nt: TGTGCCAGCAGCTTCTGGGACTTCCCAGGGGGCGCAACGCAGTATTTT
CDR3aa: CASSFWDFPGGATQYF
abundance: .
v_gene: TRBV13
d_gene: TRBD1
j_gene: TRBJ2-3

CDR3nt: TGTGCCAGCAGCCCCGTTGGACAGGGAATCTACGAGCAGTACTTC
CDR3aa: CASSPVGQGIYEQYF
abundance: .
v_gene: TRBV6-5
d_gene: TRBD1
j_gene: TRBJ2-7

CDR3nt: TGTGCCAGCGGAATTAAGGGGCATGAAAAACTGTTTTTT
CDR3aa: CASGIKGHEKLFF
abundance: .
v_gene: TRBV5-4
d_gene: .
j_gene: TRBJ1-4

CDR3nt: TGTGCCAGCACCCCTCGGCCCAGCGGGAGAAGGAATGAGCAGTTCTTC
CDR3aa: CASTPRPSGRRNEQFF
abundance: .
v_gene: TRBV21-1
d_gene: .
j_gene: TRBJ2-1

CDR3nt: TGTGCCTGGAGTACAGGACTAGCGAGCCAAGAGACCCAGTACTTC
CDR3aa: CAWSTGLASQETQYF
abundance: .
v_gene: TRBV30
d_gene: TRBD2
j_gene: TRBJ2-5

CDR3nt: TGTGCCAGCAGCTTAAGCCGTTCTGGGGCCAACGTCCTGACTTTC
CDR3aa: CASSLSRSGANVLTF
abundance: .
v_gene: TRBV7-9
d_gene: .
j_gene: TRBJ2-6

CDR3nt: TGTGCCAGCAGCTGGAGCATGGATACGCAGTATTTT
CDR3aa: CASSWSMDTQYF
abundance: .
v_gene: TRBV7-9
d_gene: .
j_gene: TRBJ2-3